These 18 T cell receptor beta chains were all obtained from the same sample, sequenced in a study of blood T cells in healthy people across ages. The use of a sample-barcoded 5' primer and a J-beta primer mix characterized a second PCR of about 7 to 12 cycles. One entry per CDR3 protein results from TCRdb running MiXCR on the 5' RACE reads. This table holds over 1.5 million distinct CDR3 sequences, about 50% found once. Specimen: blood. These TCRs come from a woman aged 40 to 55 in good health.

The rearrangement links TRBV2 to TRBJ2-4, with 12 bases identical to TRBD2. CDR1 is SNHLY and CDR2 is FYNNEI in the germline V gene. V shed 4 bases, J shed 13 bases, and the junction held 5 bases outside the gene matches. The CDR3 contains 13 residues. The CDR3, as DNA: TGTGCCAGCAGTGCGCGACTAGCGGGGGAGCAGTACTTC. Translated, it gives CASSARLAGEQYF.

This clonotype was seen a handful of times. V gene TRBV6-2 or TRBV6-3 combines with J gene TRBJ1-1; D gene uncertain. Trimming shortened V by 2 bases and J by 2 bases, and 6 bases separated the two germline ends. This CDR3 comprises 13 residues. CDR1 and CDR2 from the germline V gene are MNHEY and SVGEGT. Here the CDR3 reads CASSYEGNTEAFF. The CDR3 bases are TGTGCCAGCAGTTACGAGGGAAACACTGAAGCTTTCTTT.

Concerning this clonotype itself: The junction and the germline gene differ at one end; a read error may be behind it. The chain links TRBV6-5 to TRBJ1-1; D is undetermined. From germline, CDR1 is MNHEY and CDR2 SVGAGI. This CDR3 contains 14 residues. CDR3 bases: TGTGCCTGCAGTTACTCGCGGCAGAACACTGAAGCTTTCTTT. Its translation: CACSYSRQNTEAFF.

The rearrangement uses TRBV6-5 and TRBJ2-7; D is possibly TRBD2 (6 bases). Germline V gene lookup returns CDR1 MNHEY and CDR2 SVGAGI. Trimming left V 2 bases short and J 2 bases short, with 13 bases between. CDR3 size: 15 residues. CDR3 sequence (DNA): TGTGCCAGCAGTTACCGGCGGGACGTTGCCTACGAGCAGTACTTC. Translating it yields CASSYRRDVAYEQYF.

J is TRBJ2-4 and V is TRBV4-2; 10 nucleotides match TRBD2. V lost 0 bases and J lost 0; bases outside the gene matches: 11. Germline CDR1 is LGHNA and CDR2 is YNFKEQ. This CDR3 contains 20 residues. As DNA, the CDR3 is TGTGCCAGCAGCCAAGATCTGCCAGCGGGGGGGATCCTAGCCAAAAACATTCAGTACTTC. Its protein product is CASSQDLPAGGILAKNIQYF.

The genes are TRBV5-6 and TRBJ1-5; TRBD1 matches 7 bases. The CDR3 loop spans 14 amino acids. Losses at the gene ends were 1 base for V and 7 bases for J; bases not matched to a gene: 5. Germline V gives CDR1 SGHDT, CDR2 YYEEEE. Here the CDR3 DNA reads TGTGCCAGCAGCTTGTTCGGGACAGCACAGCCCCAGCATTTT. It codes for CASSLFGTAQPQHF. Full variable domain (remainder filled in from reference TRBV5-6 and TRBJ1-5): DAGVTQSPTHLIKTRGQQVTLRCSPKSGHDTVSWYQQALGQGPQFIFQYYEEEERQRGNFPDRFSGHQFPNYSSELNVNALLLGDSALYLCASSLFGTAQPQHFGDGTRLSIL.

The rearrangement joins TRBV4-2 to TRBJ2-7; D is unclear. Germline CDR1 is LGHNA and CDR2 is YNFKEQ. CDR3 size: 13 residues. Between the trimmed V and J ends, which lost 0 bases and 3 bases, there was a span of 6 bases. CDR3 sequence: CASSQDENYEQYF. DNA for the CDR3: TGTGCCAGCAGCCAAGACGAAAACTACGAGCAGTACTTC.

This clonotype was seen a handful of times. The rearrangement links TRBV7-2 to TRBJ2-4, with unresolved D. The J call is doubtful: the DNA matches TRBJ2-7 better. CDR3 length: 14 residues. Germline V gene lookup returns CDR1 SGHTA and CDR2 FQGNSA. CDR3 bases: TGTGCCAGCAATCGGCCCCTCGGAACATACGAGCAGTACTTC. Its translation is CASNRPLGTYEQYF.

This clonotype was seen only a few times. V gene TRBV27 combines with J gene TRBJ2-1; 7 nucleotides agree with TRBD1. The J call may be faulty, since TRBJ2-7 better matches the DNA end. The CDR3 totals 16 residues. The germline gives CDR1 MNHEY, CDR2 SMNVEV (reference sequence). For the CDR3, the DNA is TGTGCCAGCAGTGCCCAGACAGGGACCTCCTACAATGAGCAGTACTTC. It codes for CASSAQTGTSYNEQYF.

The gene calls are TRBV20-1 and TRBJ2-1; 13 positions match TRBD2. The CDR3 loop spans 17 amino acids. Germline CDR1 DFQATT, CDR2 SNEGSKA (reference sequence). CDR3 nucleotide sequence: TGCAGAGTACCGGGACTAGCGGGGCAGAGCTCCTACAATGAGCAGTTCTTC. This translates into CRVPGLAGQSSYNEQFF.

This clonotype has a handful of counts. Written as DNA, the CDR3 is TGTGCCAGCAGTTACCGGGGAGCTGTTGAGACCCAGTACTTC. This gives the protein CASSYRGAVETQYF. This sequence joins TRBV6-5 and TRBJ2-5; D is possibly TRBD2 (5 bases). The germline V gene encodes CDR1 MNHEY and CDR2 SVGAGI. V dropped 2 bases and J dropped 5 bases, with 12 bases sitting between them. This CDR3 is built from 14 residues.

This clonotype was recorded a few times. The J gene is TRBJ2-5, the V gene TRBV10-3, with TRBD1 matching over 7 bases. V shed 3 bases, J shed 9 bases, and the junction held 13 bases outside the gene matches. The V gene's germline CDR1 is ENHRY and CDR2 SYGVKD. This CDR3 region has 15 residues. This CDR3 is CAISDGTDPRWAQYF. The CDR3 coding sequence is TGTGCCATCAGTGATGGGACAGATCCCAGGTGGGCCCAGTACTTC.

This clonotype was found a few times. The chain combines TRBV7-9 with TRBJ2-3; a possible D gene is TRBD1 (6 bases). The length of the CDR3 is 15 residues. Trimming took off 7 bases at V and 4 bases at J, with 18 bases between the two ends. Germline loops: CDR1 SEHNR, CDR2 FQNEAQ (reference sequence). CDR3: CASIRLKGVADTQYF. CDR3 DNA sequence: TGTGCCAGCATTCGGCTGAAGGGGGTCGCAGATACGCAGTATTTT.

The CDR3 protein is CATSREPPLAGGLYEQYF. DNA of the CDR3: TGTGCCACCAGCAGAGAACCCCCTCTAGCGGGGGGTTTATACGAGCAGTACTTC. The gene calls are TRBV15 and TRBJ2-7; 11 bases are a match to TRBD2. Trimming at V came to 0 bases and at J to 4 bases, leaving 11 bases not matched to a gene. The CDR3 is made up of 18 amino acids. Germline CDR1 is LNHNV and CDR2 is YYDKDF (reference sequence).

This sequence joins TRBV6-2 or TRBV6-3 and TRBJ2-1; D perhaps matches TRBD1 (5 bases). Germline V gives CDR1 MNHEY, CDR2 SVGEGT. CDR3 length: 18 residues. Trimming left V 6 bases short and J 3 bases short, with 24 bases between. The CDR3 loop is CASSLGAGSSRLYNEQFF. The CDR3 bases are TGTGCCAGCAGCCTTGGGGCAGGGTCCTCACGCCTCTACAATGAGCAGTTCTTC.

V and J are TRBV6-1 and TRBJ2-7; 7 bases map to TRBD1. The V gene end was trimmed by 5 bases and the J gene end by 2 bases; junction bases not matched to a gene: 6. The germline V gene has CDR1 MNHNS and CDR2 SASEGT. The CDR3 has 14 amino acids. Here the CDR3 DNA reads TGTGCCAGCAGTAAGACAGGGTCACCCTACGAGCAGTACTTC. Its translation is CASSKTGSPYEQYF.

The chain links TRBV6-2 or TRBV6-3 to TRBJ2-1; the D gene is possibly TRBD2 (7 bases). This CDR3 contains 14 residues. Germline CDR1 and CDR2: MNHEY and SVGEGT. V was clipped by 5 bases and J by 6 bases, with 14 bases between them. CDR3 coding DNA: TGTGCCAGCAGTCATGACGGGGGGCTCAATGAGCAGTTCTTC. Its protein is CASSHDGGLNEQFF.

The rearrangement uses TRBV20-1 and TRBJ2-3, with D tentatively TRBD2 (5 bases). CDR3 length: 13 amino acids. The germline CDR1 and CDR2 sequences are DFQATT and SNEGSKA (reference sequence). Deletions cut 3 bases from V and 0 bases from J, with 7 bases between. CDR3 in DNA: TGCAGTGCTAGGCGGGTCAGCACAGATACGCAGTATTTT. Protein sequence: CSARRVSTDTQYF.